Listed below are T cell receptor beta chains from one sample, sequenced in a study of T cell repertoires in cytomegalovirus infection. TCRdb itself ran the reads through MiXCR, one entry per CDR3 protein. The sample includes roughly 310,000 distinct CDR3 sequences, just under 30% seen only once; the top ten take around 18%. For these TCRs, the target antigens are not known. Source: cultured PBMCs, taken from culture after CMV antigen stimulation. These receptors all come from a human donor in good health (CMV status not recorded). Some clones in this sample may be carry-over from other donors' samples. CDR3s include the opening cysteine and the closing phenylalanine or tryptophan. A D gene is named only where the DNA matches it firmly. Size tells how often a clone was seen (once, few, many) or the class of an expanded clone, and some rows leave it out.

TRBV5-1	16	few	NA	TRBJ2-3	TGCGCCAGCAGCTTGCAAAGCGGGTTAAGCACAGATACGCAGTATTTT	CASSLQSGLSTDTQYF
TRBV6-2/TRBV6-3	17	NA	NA	TRBJ2-2	TGTGCCAGCAGGACAATACTGCAGGGGCAGGGCACCGGGGAGCTGTTTTTT	CASRTILQGQGTGELFF
TRBV20-1	17	NA	TRBD2	TRBJ2-3	TGCAGTGCTAAGACCCTGGGACTAGCGGGACGCACAGATACGCAGTATTTT	CSAKTLGLAGRTDTQYF
TRBV5-1	14	NA	NA	TRBJ1-1	TGCGCCAGCAGCTTGGATCCGGTGAACACTGAAGCTTTCTTT	CASSLDPVNTEAFF
TRBV29-1	15	once	TRBD2	TRBJ2-1	TGCAGCGTTGAAGAGTATAGCGGGAGAGTTAATGAGCAGTTCTTC	CSVEEYSGRVNEQFF
TRBV7-6	13	once	NA	TRBJ1-1	TGTGCCAGCAGCTTAGAGAGGGGCCGGAAGGGTTTCTTT	CASSLERGRKGFF
TRBV19	17	NA	TRBD1	TRBJ1-5	TGTGCCAGTAGGAGGGACACGGGACAGGGCCCTAATCAGCCCCAGCATTTT	CASRRDTGQGPNQPQHF
TRBV6-5	13	NA	TRBD1	TRBJ2-7	TGTGCCAGCAGTTCAGGACAGGGGAGAGAGCAGTACTTC	CASSSGQGREQYF
TRBV7-9	13	NA	NA	TRBJ1-2	TGTGCCAGCAGCTTACAAGAGAAGCTTGGCTACACCTTC	CASSLQEKLGYTF
TRBV7-3	14	NA	NA	TRBJ2-6	TGTGCCAGCAGCCAGTTCTCTGGGGCCAACGTCCTGACTTTC	CASSQFSGANVLTF
TRBV5-4	15	many	NA	TRBJ2-1	TGTGCCAGCAGCTTGGGACAGAGCTCCTACAATGAGCAGTTCTTC	CASSLGQSSYNEQFF
TRBV4-2	15	NA	TRBD2	TRBJ2-1	TGTGCCAGCAGCCAAGTCCTAGCGGGAGCCCTTGAGCAGTTCTTC	CASSQVLAGALEQFF
TRBV7-9	14	few	NA	TRBJ1-2	TGTGCCAGCAGCTTAGCTTATAATCCGGGAGGCTACACCTTC	CASSLAYNPGGYTF
TRBV25-1	14	NA	NA	TRBJ2-1	TGTGCCAGCAGTGAAATTGATCGCTACAATGAGCAGTTCTTC	CASSEIDRYNEQFF
TRBV5-1	16	few	NA	TRBJ2-1	TGCGCCAGCAGCTTGTTCCGGGCGCTGGCCTACAATGAGCAGTTCTTC	CASSLFRALAYNEQFF
TRBV20-1	13	NA	NA	TRBJ1-2	TGCAGTGCTTACAGGGTATCTGACTATGGCTACACCTTC	CSAYRVSDYGYTF
TRBV2	16	NA	NA	TRBJ2-5	TGTGCCAGCAGTGAAGAGCGGGCGGGATACCAAGAGACCCAGTACTTC	CASSEERAGYQETQYF
TRBV28	14	few	TRBD2	TRBJ2-7	TGTGCCACCGGCGGGGGAGGGGCCACCTACGAGCAGTACTTC	CATGGGGATYEQYF
TRBV11-2	15	many	NA	TRBJ1-2	TGTGCCAGCAGCTTAGATCGGTACTCTTCGGGTGGCTACACCTTC	CASSLDRYSSGGYTF
TRBV18	15	NA	NA	TRBJ1-5	TGTGCCAGCTCACCAGGCACAGGGCAAAATCAGCCCCAGCATTTT	CASSPGTGQNQPQHF
TRBV6-1	20	NA	TRBD1	TRBJ2-6	TGTGCCAGCCCAGGGCCGACAAGGGGGCGGGTAGAGTCTGGGGCCAACGTCCTGACTTTC	CASPGPTRGRVESGANVLTF
TRBV7-9	16	NA	TRBD2	TRBJ2-7	TGTGCCAGCAGCCCCGGGCTAGCGGGGGACATCTACGAGCAGTACTTC	CASSPGLAGDIYEQYF
TRBV11-2	16	NA	NA	TRBJ1-6	TGTGCCAGCAGCTTACTGGGTAGCTCCTATAATTCACCCCTCCACTTT	CASSLLGSSYNSPLHF
TRBV28	15	NA	NA	TRBJ1-5	TGTGCCAGCAGCCCCCCCTGGGAAGGGCCCCGGCCCCAGCATTTT	CASSPPWEGPRPQHF
TRBV6-1	14	few	TRBD1	TRBJ1-5	TGTGCCAGCAGTCGCGGGACAGGCAATCAGCCCCAGCATTTT	CASSRGTGNQPQHF
TRBV7-8	15	many	NA	TRBJ1-4	TGTGCCAGCAGCTTAGTGAGTGGGTTAGGTGAAAAACTGTTTTTT	CASSLVSGLGEKLFF
TRBV20-1	14	NA	NA	TRBJ2-1	TGCAGTGCTAGAGACCGGGTCTCTTACAATGAGCAGTTCTTC	CSARDRVSYNEQFF
TRBV10-3	15	NA	TRBD2	TRBJ2-1	TGTGCCATCAGCCTTGCTAGCGGGTTGGGCAATGAGCAGTTCTTC	CAISLASGLGNEQFF
TRBV28	14	NA	TRBD1	TRBJ2-1	TGTGCCAGCAGTCTTGGACAGGCTCGGGATGAGCAGTTCTTC	CASSLGQARDEQFF
TRBV7-6	13	few	TRBD2	TRBJ2-5	TGTGCCAGCAGCCGCGGGGGAATGGAGACCCAGTACTTC	CASSRGGMETQYF
TRBV30	15	NA	TRBD2	TRBJ2-1	TGTGCCTGGAGCCCCGGACTAGCGGGAGCTAATGAGCAGTTCTTC	CAWSPGLAGANEQFF
TRBV19	16	few	NA	TRBJ2-7	TGTGCCAGTAGTATAAAGGGGGACGTCAGCTCCTACGAGCAGTACTTC	CASSIKGDVSSYEQYF
TRBV6-5	13	few	NA	TRBJ1-5	TGTGCCACCAGCGACAATAGCAATCAGCCCCAGCATTTT	CATSDNSNQPQHF
TRBV27	13	NA	NA	TRBJ2-7	TGTGCCAGCAGTTTATCGTTGGGGGGAGAGCAGTACTTC	CASSLSLGGEQYF
TRBV7-6	15	NA	TRBD2	TRBJ2-7	TGTGCTAGCAGCTCCGGGACTAGCGGGACGAACGAGCAGTACTTC	CASSSGTSGTNEQYF
TRBV29-1	16	NA	NA	TRBJ2-2	TGCAGCGTTGTAACAGGGCGTTATTCGAACACCGGGGAGCTGTTTTTT	CSVVTGRYSNTGELFF
TRBV20-1	13	NA	NA	TRBJ2-1	TGCAGTGCTAGAGAGGGCAGGGACAATGAGCAGTTCTTC	CSAREGRDNEQFF
TRBV28	14	few	TRBD2	TRBJ2-7	TGTGCCAGCAGTTTGCGGCTAGCGGGAGACGAGCAGTACTTC	CASSLRLAGDEQYF
TRBV20-1	18	few	TRBD2	TRBJ2-7	TGCAGTGCTAGAGACCTCCTAGCGGGCGGACTGAGCTCCTACGAGCAGTACTTC	CSARDLLAGGLSSYEQYF
TRBV7-8	14	few	NA	TRBJ2-7	TGTGCCAGCACCCTTTCCAAGGGGGCCTACGAGCAGTACTTC	CASTLSKGAYEQYF
TRBV6-5	12	NA	TRBD1	TRBJ1-2	TGTGCCAGCAGTTCAAACAGGGGTGGCTACACCTTC	CASSSNRGGYTF
TRBV19	12	medium-sized	NA	TRBJ1-5	TGTGCCAGTAGTATCGAGGGACCTTCGCAGCATTTT	CASSIEGPSQHF
TRBV12-3/TRBV12-4	16	few	TRBD1	TRBJ1-1	TGTGCCAGCAGTTTCCGTCTGGGACAGGGTAACACTGAAGCTTTCTTT	CASSFRLGQGNTEAFF
TRBV4-2	18	many	TRBD1	TRBJ1-3	TGTGCCAGCAGCCAAGACACCCCCCGCCGGACAGGGAGGAACACCATATATTTT	CASSQDTPRRTGRNTIYF
TRBV11-2	14	NA	TRBD1	TRBJ1-2	TGTGCCAGCAGACCGGACAGGGGGGACTATGGCTACACCTTC	CASRPDRGDYGYTF
TRBV6-8	17	NA	NA	TRBJ1-1	TGTGCCAGCAGAAAGGAAAAGGGGTGGGGGGGATACACTGAAGCTTTCTTT	CASRKEKGWGGYTEAFF
TRBV14	15	few	TRBD1	TRBJ2-4	TGTGCCAGCAGCCCAGGACAGGGAGCTATGAACATTCAGTACTTC	CASSPGQGAMNIQYF
TRBV28	13	few	NA	TRBJ1-1	TGTGCCAGCACCACTCCGAGGAGGGGTGAAGCTTTCTTT	CASTTPRRGEAFF
TRBV24-1	14	few	NA	TRBJ1-2	TGTGCCACCAGTGACCCGACAGGCCTGGGTGGCTACACCTTC	CATSDPTGLGGYTF
TRBV14	14	NA	NA	TRBJ1-1	TGTGCCAGCAGCCAACACAGGGTGGGGACTGAAGCTTTCTTT	CASSQHRVGTEAFF
TRBV11-2	12	few	NA	TRBJ1-1	TGTGCCAGCAGCTCCGGTGGGAATGAAGCTTTCTTT	CASSSGGNEAFF
TRBV4-1	16	few	NA	TRBJ2-7	TGCGCCAGCAGCCAAGACTCTTTGACTGGAGCCTACGAGCAGTACTTC	CASSQDSLTGAYEQYF
TRBV2	15	few	NA	TRBJ2-6	TGTGCCAGCAGGGGACCTGTTTCTGGGGCCAACGTCCTGACTTTC	CASRGPVSGANVLTF